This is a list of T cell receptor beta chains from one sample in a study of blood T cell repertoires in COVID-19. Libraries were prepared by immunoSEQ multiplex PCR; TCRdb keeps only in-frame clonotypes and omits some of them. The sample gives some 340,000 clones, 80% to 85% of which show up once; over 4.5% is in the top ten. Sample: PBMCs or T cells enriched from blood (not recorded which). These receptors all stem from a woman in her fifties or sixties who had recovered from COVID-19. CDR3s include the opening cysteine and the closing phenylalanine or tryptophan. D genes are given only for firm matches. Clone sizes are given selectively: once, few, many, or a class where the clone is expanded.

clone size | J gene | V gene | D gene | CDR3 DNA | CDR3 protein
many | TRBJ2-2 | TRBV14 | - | TGTGCCAGCAGCCTTGCCTCATCGGGCGGGGAGCTGTTTTTT | CASSLASSGGELFF
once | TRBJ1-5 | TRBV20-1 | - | TGCAGTGCTCGTGAGACAGGAGCGTATCAGCCCCAGCATTTT | CSARETGAYQPQHF
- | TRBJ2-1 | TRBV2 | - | TGTGCCAGCCTGCGGGACCGCTCCTACAATGAGCAGTTCTTC | CASLRDRSYNEQFF
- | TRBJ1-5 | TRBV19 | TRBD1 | TGTGCCAGTAGCTCGACAGGGGATGGGTATCAGCCCCAGCATTTT | CASSSTGDGYQPQHF
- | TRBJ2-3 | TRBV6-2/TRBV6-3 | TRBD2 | TGTGCCAGCAGTCACCCTAGCGGGAGAGGTGGAGATACGCAGTATTTT | CASSHPSGRGGDTQYF
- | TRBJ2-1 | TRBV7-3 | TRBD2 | TGTGCCAGCAGCCCCGACCTAGCGGGGGCCTACTCCTACAATGAGCAGTTCTTC | CASSPDLAGAYSYNEQFF
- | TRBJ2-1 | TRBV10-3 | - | TGTGCCATCAGCCGGGACACTAACAATGAGCAGTTCTTC | CAISRDTNNEQFF
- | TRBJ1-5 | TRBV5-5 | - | TGTGCCAGCAGCTTGGGACAGGTCAATCAGCCCCAGCATTTT | CASSLGQVNQPQHF
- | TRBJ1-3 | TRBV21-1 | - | TGTGCCAGCAGTAAGCCGGGAAACACCATATATTTT | CASSKPGNTIYF
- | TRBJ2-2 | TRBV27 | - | TGTGCCAGCAGGTCGGGACTGGAGGCCGGGGAGCTGTTTTTT | CASRSGLEAGELFF
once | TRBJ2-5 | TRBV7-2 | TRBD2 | TGTGCCAGCAGCTCCGGGTGGGCTAGCGGGAAAGAGACCCAGTACTTC | CASSSGWASGKETQYF
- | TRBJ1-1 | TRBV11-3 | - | TGTGCCAGCGGCAAAGTGAACACTGAAGCTTTCTTT | CASGKVNTEAFF
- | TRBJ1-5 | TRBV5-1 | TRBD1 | TGCGCCAGCAGCTTTCAGGGGGCCCACAATCAGCCCCAGCATTTT | CASSFQGAHNQPQHF
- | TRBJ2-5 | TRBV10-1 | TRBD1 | TGCGCCAGCAGTGAGTCGAAGGAGACAGGGGTAGAGACCCAGTACTTC | CASSESKETGVETQYF
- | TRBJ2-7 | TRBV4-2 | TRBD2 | TGTGCCAGCAGCCAGACAGCGGGGTCCACTTACGAGCAGTACTTC | CASSQTAGSTYEQYF
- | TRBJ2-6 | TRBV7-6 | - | TGTGCCAGCAGCTCCTCGGTGGCTGGGGCCAACGTCCTGACTTTC | CASSSSVAGANVLTF
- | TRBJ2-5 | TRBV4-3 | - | TGCGCCAGCAGCCCGGGTGAAGTCGGGGGGCCCCAAGAGACCCAGTACTTC | CASSPGEVGGPQETQYF
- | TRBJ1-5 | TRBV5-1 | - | TGCGCCAGCAGCTTGGACGGGGACACCTATCAGCCCCAGCATTTT | CASSLDGDTYQPQHF
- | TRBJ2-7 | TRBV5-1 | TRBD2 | TGCGCCAGCAGCCGCGGGACGGGAGGAATGGAGCAGTACTTC | CASSRGTGGMEQYF
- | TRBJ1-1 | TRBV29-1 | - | TGCAGCGTTGCGGGGGCTGAAGCTTTCTTT | CSVAGAEAFF
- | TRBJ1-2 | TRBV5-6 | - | TGTGCCAGCAGCTTCCCAGGGAGGGATGGCTACACCTTC | CASSFPGRDGYTF
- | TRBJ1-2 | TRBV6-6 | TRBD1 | TGTGCCAGCAGACAGGGGGCGCTTGGCTACACCTTC | CASRQGALGYTF